This TCR beta chain was observed in a study of graft-versus-host responses after intestinal transplantation. Across the study: All of the recipients had induction that used anti-thymocyte globulin, then tacrolimus and steroids for around 3 years.

Findings and limits, study-wide: Graft-donor T cell macrochimerism in patients accompanied high graft-versus-host to host-versus-graft clonal ratios in allografts. Researchers found peak circulating GvH clone levels linked to early post-transplant HvG declines.

Of note for this clone: Its antigen is unknown.

CDR3 length: 11 amino acids. Germline CDR1 reads MNHNS; CDR2 reads SASEGT. V lost 8 bases and J lost 4, with 6 bases in between. Generated by immunoSEQ multiplex PCR, the TCRdb table keeps only in-frame clones and is missing some. The sample holds roughly 90,000 clones; about 89% are singletons and the top ten take approximately 5.6%. Sequencing used unstimulated CD8+ T cells sorted from spleen or lymph node cells, obtained before intestinal transplant. The TCR originated in a human donor who received an intestinal transplant. The chain joins TRBV6-1 to TRBJ2-1; no clear D gene. CDR3 in amino acids: CASPLYNEQFF. The CDR3, as DNA: TGTGCCAGCCCGCTATACAATGAGCAGTTCTTC.